This TCR beta chain was recorded in a study of blood T cell repertoires in COVID-19. Study overall: Cohort 3 donors were reported recovered after two negative PCRs, clearance, or symptom resolution.

With 0 bases removed from V and 7 bases from J, the gap between germline ends came to 13 bases. This CDR3 has 14 residues. CDR1 and CDR2 (germline): LNHNV, YYDKDF (reference sequence). Clones were read by immunoSEQ multiplex PCR, and TCRdb kept only the in-frame ones, dropping some. The table has about 170,000 clones, 79% seen once. In its sample, this clone was seen a few times. The gene calls are TRBV15 and TRBJ2-7, with D maybe TRBD1 (5 bases). The TCR sequence derives from a woman aged 70-85 years in a cohort exposed to, infected with or recovered from COVID-19 (not recorded which). Sequencing was carried out using PBMCs or T cells enriched from blood (not recorded which). Here the CDR3 reads CATSRDRGMEEQYF. The CDR3 coding sequence is TGTGCCACCAGCAGAGATAGGGGAATGGAGGAGCAGTACTTC.